Listed below are T cell receptor beta chains from one sample, sequenced in a study of blood T cell repertoires in COVID-19. Libraries were prepared by immunoSEQ multiplex PCR; TCRdb keeps only in-frame clonotypes and omits some of them. In the table there are around 370,000 clones, 85% to 90% of which are singletons. Input material: peripheral blood. The receptors were sampled from a woman aged 50 to 65 with COVID-19, enrolled during active disease. Each CDR3 is given with its conserved first and last residue. A D gene is named only where the DNA matches it firmly. Size tells how often a clone was seen (once, few, many) or the class of an expanded clone, and some rows leave it out.

V: TRBV21-1; size: NA; length: 19; J: TRBJ1-1; D: NA; CDR3: CASSRFLGTGANAALSAFF; DNA: TGTGCCAGCAGCCGGTTTCTGGGGACAGGTGCTAATGCCGCGCTTAGCGCTTTCTTT
V: TRBV29-1; size: NA; length: 16; J: TRBJ2-4; D: TRBD2; CDR3: CSVGVGGGIAKNIQYF; DNA: TGCAGCGTTGGGGTCGGGGGGGGAATAGCCAAAAACATTCAGTACTTC
V: TRBV7-9; size: NA; length: 15; J: TRBJ1-6; D: NA; CDR3: CASSLYARGNSPLHF; DNA: TGTGCCAGCAGCTTATACGCCAGGGGTAATTCACCCCTCCACTTT
V: TRBV7-9; size: NA; length: 10; J: TRBJ1-2; D: NA; CDR3: CASSPENDTF; DNA: TGTGCCAGCAGCCCAGAAAATGATACCTTC
V: TRBV7-6; size: NA; length: 15; J: TRBJ2-7; D: TRBD1; CDR3: CASSLATGSSYEQYF; DNA: TGTGCCAGCAGCTTAGCGACAGGGTCCTCCTACGAGCAGTACTTC
V: TRBV19; size: few; length: 16; J: TRBJ1-6; D: NA; CDR3: CASSIGTGRYGSPLHF; DNA: TGTGCCAGTAGTATAGGCACAGGGAGATATGGGTCACCCCTCCACTTT
V: TRBV7-2; size: few; length: 14; J: TRBJ2-1; D: NA; CDR3: CASSLDRGGNEQFF; DNA: TGTGCCAGCAGCTTAGACCGAGGAGGCAATGAGCAGTTCTTC
V: TRBV6-1; size: NA; length: 15; J: TRBJ2-7; D: NA; CDR3: CASSEGPRDGIEQYF; DNA: TGTGCCAGCAGTGAGGGGCCGCGGGATGGGATCGAGCAGTACTTC
V: TRBV7-9; size: NA; length: 15; J: TRBJ2-1; D: NA; CDR3: CASSPAKSSYNEQFF; DNA: TGTGCCAGCAGCCCCGCAAAGAGCTCCTACAATGAGCAGTTCTTC
V: TRBV2; size: NA; length: 14; J: TRBJ1-5; D: TRBD1; CDR3: CASRQGLGNQPQHF; DNA: TGTGCCAGCCGACAGGGGTTGGGCAATCAGCCCCAGCATTTT
V: TRBV4-1; size: NA; length: 14; J: TRBJ1-4; D: NA; CDR3: CASSQEGSREKLFF; DNA: TGCGCCAGCAGCCAAGAGGGGAGTAGGGAAAAACTGTTTTTT
V: TRBV7-6; size: NA; length: 14; J: TRBJ2-7; D: TRBD2; CDR3: CASGIGGRAYEQYF; DNA: TGTGCCAGCGGCATAGGCGGGAGGGCCTACGAGCAGTACTTC
V: TRBV18; size: NA; length: 15; J: TRBJ2-1; D: TRBD2; CDR3: CASSPLTSGSNEQFF; DNA: TGTGCCAGCTCACCACTTACTAGCGGGAGTAATGAGCAGTTCTTC
V: TRBV19; size: NA; length: 14; J: TRBJ1-5; D: TRBD1; CDR3: CASSRDRGPQPQHF; DNA: TGTGCCAGTAGTAGAGACAGGGGGCCTCAGCCCCAGCATTTT
V: TRBV19; size: NA; length: 16; J: TRBJ1-5; D: NA; CDR3: CASSRGDLYSNQPQHF; DNA: TGTGCCAGTAGTAGGGGCGATCTCTATAGCAATCAGCCCCAGCATTTT
V: TRBV9; size: once; length: 15; J: TRBJ2-5; D: NA; CDR3: CASSGGARAAETQYF; DNA: TGTGCCAGCAGCGGTGGGGCTCGGGCGGCGGAGACCCAGTACTTC
V: TRBV5-1; size: NA; length: 18; J: TRBJ2-5; D: TRBD1; CDR3: CASSSRPRQGSYQETQYF; DNA: TGCGCCAGCAGCTCCAGACCTAGACAGGGGTCGTACCAAGAGACCCAGTACTTC
V: TRBV19; size: once; length: 15; J: TRBJ1-5; D: TRBD1; CDR3: CASSQGQGSNQPQHF; DNA: TGTGCCAGTAGTCAAGGACAGGGGAGCAATCAGCCCCAGCATTTT
V: TRBV29-1; size: NA; length: 13; J: TRBJ2-2; D: TRBD2; CDR3: CSVGAGRTGELFF; DNA: TGCAGCGTCGGAGCGGGAAGGACCGGGGAGCTGTTTTTT
V: TRBV5-1; size: NA; length: 14; J: TRBJ2-2; D: NA; CDR3: CASSLAREFRELFF; DNA: TGCGCCAGCAGCTTGGCCAGGGAATTTCGGGAGCTGTTTTTT
V: TRBV11-1; size: NA; length: 16; J: TRBJ2-3; D: TRBD2; CDR3: CASSALAGVSTDTQYF; DNA: TGTGCCAGCAGCGCACTAGCGGGAGTAAGCACAGATACGCAGTATTTT
V: TRBV7-9; size: NA; length: 17; J: TRBJ2-2; D: TRBD2; CDR3: CASSYWTSGRNTGELFF; DNA: TGTGCCAGCAGCTACTGGACTAGCGGGAGAAACACCGGGGAGCTGTTTTTT
V: TRBV3-1/TRBV3-2; size: NA; length: 15; J: TRBJ1-5; D: NA; CDR3: CASSQGIGVGQPQHF; DNA: TGTGCCAGCAGCCAAGGCATAGGGGTTGGTCAGCCCCAGCATTTT
V: TRBV7-2; size: NA; length: 15; J: TRBJ2-1; D: TRBD2; CDR3: CASSFGLAGRNEQFF; DNA: TGTGCCAGCAGTTTTGGACTAGCGGGCCGTAATGAGCAGTTCTTC
V: TRBV6-2/TRBV6-3; size: NA; length: 17; J: TRBJ2-1; D: TRBD2; CDR3: CASSYSTTGGLRNEQFF; DNA: TGTGCCAGCAGTTACTCGACTACGGGAGGGCTCCGCAATGAGCAGTTCTTC
V: TRBV9; size: NA; length: 14; J: TRBJ1-1; D: TRBD1; CDR3: CASSGQGRNTEAFF; DNA: TGTGCCAGCAGCGGACAGGGTCGAAACACTGAAGCTTTCTTT
V: TRBV5-1; size: NA; length: 15; J: TRBJ2-1; D: TRBD2; CDR3: CASSLTSGSYNEQFF; DNA: TGCGCCAGCAGCTTGACTAGCGGCTCCTACAATGAGCAGTTCTTC
V: TRBV5-1; size: NA; length: 14; J: TRBJ2-3; D: NA; CDR3: CASSLGQPLDTQYF; DNA: TGCGCCAGCAGCTTGGGACAGCCGCTAGATACGCAGTATTTT
V: TRBV7-3; size: NA; length: 16; J: TRBJ2-5; D: TRBD2; CDR3: CASSLRTSGSQETQYF; DNA: TGTGCCAGCAGCTTACGGACTAGCGGGTCCCAAGAGACCCAGTACTTC
V: TRBV30; size: NA; length: 17; J: TRBJ2-7; D: TRBD2; CDR3: CAADTGLAGVGWREQYF; DNA: TGTGCCGCTGATACGGGACTAGCGGGAGTGGGGTGGAGGGAGCAGTACTTC
V: TRBV5-1; size: once; length: 16; J: TRBJ1-5; D: NA; CDR3: CASSFVPGGGNQPQHF; DNA: TGCGCCAGCAGCTTCGTCCCGGGGGGCGGCAATCAGCCCCAGCATTTT
V: TRBV5-5; size: NA; length: 15; J: TRBJ2-1; D: TRBD2; CDR3: CASSLTSGRVNEQFF; DNA: TGTGCCAGCAGCTTGACTAGCGGGAGAGTAAATGAGCAGTTCTTC
V: TRBV11-3; size: NA; length: 14; J: TRBJ1-1; D: NA; CDR3: CASSLVSRGTEAFF; DNA: TGTGCCAGCAGCTTAGTCAGTCGGGGCACTGAAGCTTTCTTT
V: TRBV19; size: NA; length: 15; J: TRBJ2-2; D: NA; CDR3: CASSIRHTNTGELFF; DNA: TGTGCCAGTAGTATTCGACACACGAACACCGGGGAGCTGTTTTTT
V: TRBV19; size: NA; length: 12; J: TRBJ2-7; D: NA; CDR3: CASSGGRYEQYF; DNA: TGTGCCAGTTCGGGCGGGCGTTACGAGCAGTACTTC
V: TRBV9; size: NA; length: 15; J: TRBJ1-2; D: NA; CDR3: CASSVMERPNYGYTF; DNA: TGTGCCAGCAGCGTAATGGAGAGACCTAACTATGGCTACACCTTC
V: TRBV9; size: NA; length: 14; J: TRBJ1-2; D: NA; CDR3: CASSVIYGGGGSTF; DNA: TGTGCCAGCAGCGTAATTTATGGGGGAGGCGGTTCCACCTTC
V: TRBV11-2; size: NA; length: 16; J: TRBJ2-3; D: TRBD2; CDR3: CASGLAGGFSTDTQYF; DNA: TGTGCCAGCGGACTAGCGGGAGGGTTTAGCACAGATACGCAGTATTTT
V: TRBV9; size: NA; length: 15; J: TRBJ1-2; D: NA; CDR3: CASRGSTFASYGYTF; DNA: TGTGCCAGCAGGGGGAGTACATTCGCCTCTTATGGCTACACCTTC
V: TRBV10-3; size: NA; length: 15; J: TRBJ2-5; D: NA; CDR3: CAISGAHRAQETQYF; DNA: TGTGCCATCAGTGGGGCCCACAGGGCCCAAGAGACCCAGTACTTC
V: TRBV11-2; size: few; length: 14; J: TRBJ1-4; D: NA; CDR3: CASSLVGVSQKLFF; DNA: TGTGCCAGCAGCTTGGTAGGGGTCTCGCAAAAACTGTTTTTT
V: TRBV27; size: NA; length: 16; J: TRBJ2-4; D: NA; CDR3: CASSSVSRIRKNIQYF; DNA: TGTGCCAGCAGTTCTGTGTCCAGGATACGCAAAAACATTCAGTACTTC
V: TRBV27; size: NA; length: 16; J: TRBJ1-2; D: NA; CDR3: CASSLSNRKTNYGYTF; DNA: TGTGCCAGCAGTTTATCGAACAGAAAGACTAACTATGGCTACACCTTC
V: TRBV25-1; size: NA; length: 13; J: TRBJ1-4; D: NA; CDR3: CASRQERSEKLFF; DNA: TGTGCCAGCAGACAGGAACGTAGCGAAAAACTGTTTTTT
V: TRBV5-6; size: NA; length: 14; J: TRBJ1-1; D: NA; CDR3: CASSLLEMNTEAFF; DNA: TGTGCCAGCAGCTTGCTAGAAATGAACACTGAAGCTTTCTTT
V: TRBV28; size: NA; length: 14; J: TRBJ1-2; D: NA; CDR3: CASTPSGPNYGYTF; DNA: TGTGCCAGCACCCCCTCAGGTCCCAACTATGGCTACACCTTC
V: TRBV5-1; size: few; length: 13; J: TRBJ1-2; D: NA; CDR3: CASTYNGGGGYTF; DNA: TGCGCCAGCACCTATAATGGGGGAGGAGGCTACACCTTC
V: TRBV6-4; size: NA; length: 15; J: TRBJ2-1; D: TRBD2; CDR3: CASSDLASGSNEQFF; DNA: TGTGCCAGCAGTGACCTGGCTAGCGGGAGCAATGAGCAGTTCTTC
V: TRBV1; size: NA; length: 15; J: TRBJ2-5; D: NA; CDR3: CTSSVQPREGETQYF; DNA: TGCACCAGCAGCGTTCAACCCAGGGAGGGAGAGACCCAGTACTTC
V: TRBV2; size: NA; length: 14; J: TRBJ2-7; D: NA; CDR3: CASSVNRDPPEQYF; DNA: TGTGCCAGCAGTGTAAACAGGGATCCACCCGAGCAGTACTTC
V: TRBV9; size: NA; length: 16; J: TRBJ2-3; D: TRBD2; CDR3: CASSVAGAGAVDTQYF; DNA: TGTGCCAGCAGCGTAGCTGGGGCGGGAGCGGTAGATACGCAGTATTTT
V: TRBV7-9; size: NA; length: 16; J: TRBJ2-3; D: TRBD1; CDR3: CASSSGTGVSADTQYF; DNA: TGTGCCAGCAGCTCCGGGACAGGGGTTTCGGCAGATACGCAGTATTTT
V: TRBV18; size: NA; length: 13; J: TRBJ2-1; D: NA; CDR3: CASSPLLVNEQFF; DNA: TGTGCCAGCTCACCACTACTAGTCAATGAGCAGTTCTTC
V: TRBV5-1; size: NA; length: 17; J: TRBJ1-6; D: TRBD1; CDR3: CASSLEPQDRNNSPLHF; DNA: TGCGCCAGCAGCCTGGAACCGCAGGACAGGAATAATTCACCCCTCCACTTT
V: TRBV18; size: NA; length: 14; J: TRBJ1-5; D: NA; CDR3: CASSPTLSDQPQHF; DNA: TGTGCCAGCTCACCGACTCTGTCTGATCAGCCCCAGCATTTT
V: TRBV19; size: NA; length: 13; J: TRBJ2-3; D: NA; CDR3: CASSVSRRDTQYF; DNA: TGTGCCAGTAGTGTATCAAGGCGGGATACGCAGTATTTT
V: TRBV7-9; size: NA; length: 16; J: TRBJ1-6; D: NA; CDR3: CASSQTAGVRESPLHF; DNA: TGTGCCAGCAGCCAAACGGCAGGGGTGAGAGAATCACCCCTCCACTTT
V: TRBV10-3; size: NA; length: 12; J: TRBJ1-1; D: NA; CDR3: CASRETSGEAFF; DNA: TGTGCCTCAAGGGAGACTAGCGGTGAAGCTTTCTTT
V: TRBV19; size: NA; length: 15; J: TRBJ1-2; D: TRBD1; CDR3: CASSMKQGISPGYTF; DNA: TGTGCCAGTAGTATGAAACAGGGGATTAGCCCTGGCTACACCTTC
V: TRBV5-6; size: NA; length: 13; J: TRBJ2-7; D: NA; CDR3: CASSDTLSYEQYF; DNA: TGTGCCAGCAGCGACACTCTGTCCTACGAGCAGTACTTC